The sequence of this TCR beta chain was determined in a study of chemoradiotherapy in HPV16-positive cancers. Broader study findings: Candidate HPV-specific clones and E7-related TCR motifs grew in tumor during treatment.

Assay used: immunoSEQ multiplex PCR; TCRdb lists only in-frame clones, some missing. The table lists about 1,100 clones, approximately 80% of them singletons, with 12% in the top ten. About this clone: Its specificity is unknown.

The CDR3 has 12 amino acids. V dropped 7 bases and J dropped 0 bases, with 6 bases sitting between them. The germline CDR1 and CDR2 sequences are MNHNS and SASEGT. The receptor comes from a human donor with HPV-associated anogenital cancer. This chain joins TRBV6-1 and TRBJ1-1, with no clear D. The sample here was tumor tissue, taken from a patient who underwent chemoradiotherapy. CDR3 sequence (DNA): TGTGCCAGCACCCTAATGAACACTGAAGCTTTCTTT. This codes for CASTLMNTEAFF.